The 12 T cell receptor beta chains presented below share a single source sample, sequenced in a study of shared clonotypes between healthy human individuals. Method: immunoSEQ multiplex PCR; TCRdb's copy keeps in-frame clones and lacks some. The top ten hold 12% of the sample, which has about 560,000 clones, roughly 79% seen once. Sequenced sample: PBMCs. The receptors come from a woman aged 40 to 50 in good health. Some clones in this sample may be carry-over from other donors' samples.

The genes are TRBV5-1 and TRBJ1-2, with 8 bases identical to TRBD1. The CDR3 consists of 15 residues. Germline assignment: CDR1 SGHRS and CDR2 YFSETQ. The V segment lost 4 bases and the J segment 3 bases; nucleotides outside the gene matches: 8. The CDR3 bases are TGCGCCAGCAGCCCGGGACAGGATCGACACTATGGCTACACCTTC. Translated: CASSPGQDRHYGYTF.

This clone appeared once. The genes are TRBV4-3 and TRBJ2-7; D possibly corresponds to TRBD2 (5 bases). The germline CDR1 and CDR2 sequences are LGHNA and YSLEER. The V end lost 0 bases, the J end lost 7 bases, and 19 bases lay between the germline ends. The CDR3 spans 16 residues. CDR3 DNA: TGCGCCAGCAGCCAAGATGCCGTTGGGAGCCTCCGGGAGCAGTACTTC. Encoded protein: CASSQDAVGSLREQYF.

The rearrangement joins TRBV28 to TRBJ1-1; the D gene is possibly TRBD1 (5 bases). Germline V lookup: CDR1 MDHEN, CDR2 SYDVKM. This CDR3 contains 14 residues. Trimming removed 6 bases at V and 4 bases at J, with 15 bases between. The CDR3 reads CASSFGGFFTEAFF. The CDR3 bases are TGTGCCAGCAGCTTCGGGGGGTTCTTCACTGAAGCTTTCTTT. Combining the CDR3 with reference TRBV28 and TRBJ1-1 gives the whole variable domain DVKVTQSSRYLVKRTGEKVFLECVQDMDHENMFWYRQDPGLGLRLIYFSYDVKMKEKGDIPEGYSVSREKKERFSLILESASTNQTSMYLCASSFGGFFTEAFFGQGTRLTVV.

V and J are TRBV4-2 and TRBJ2-7, with TRBD1 matching over 8 bases. Germline values: CDR1 LGHNA, CDR2 YNFKEQ. Losses at the gene ends were 1 base for V and 2 bases for J; bases not matched to a gene: 13. The CDR3 totals 18 residues. This chain's CDR3 is CASSQGLPGTGMTYEQYF. Written as DNA, the CDR3 is TGTGCCAGCAGCCAAGGACTTCCCGGGACAGGAATGACCTACGAGCAGTACTTC.

V gene TRBV19 combines with J gene TRBJ2-3, with D possibly matching TRBD2 (5 bases). Germline CDR1 reads LNHDA; CDR2 reads SQIVND (reference sequence). V lost 4 bases and J 3 bases, leaving 11 bases between the germline ends. The CDR3 length is 14 residues. The CDR3 bases are TGTGCCAGTAGTACCAGACCGGGGACAGATACGCAGTATTTT. Translation gives CASSTRPGTDTQYF. The complete variable domain, with remaining parts taken from reference TRBV19 and TRBJ2-3, reads DGGITQSPKYLFRKEGQNVTLSCEQNLNHDAMYWYRQDPGQGLRLIYYSQIVNDFQKGDIAEGYSVSREKKESFPLTVTSAQKNPTAFYLCASSTRPGTDTQYFGPGTRLTVL.

V is TRBV5-1 and J is TRBJ2-2; D gene uncertain. Trimming took 4 bases from V and 5 from J, leaving 9 bases between them. CDR3 length equals 13 residues. Germline-derived CDR1 and CDR2 are SGHRS and YFSETQ. CDR3 bases: TGCGCCAGCAGCCCCACCACGACCGGGGAGCTGTTTTTT. Translating it yields CASSPTTTGELFF.

V gene TRBV27 combines with J gene TRBJ1-1; 7 bases match TRBD1. Looked up from germline, CDR1 is MNHEY and CDR2 is SMNVEV (reference sequence). This CDR3 is built from 14 residues. The V gene end was trimmed by 5 bases and the J gene end by 1 base; junction bases not matched to a gene: 4. CDR3 bases: TGTGCCAGCAGTCGACAGGGCCCGAACACTGAAGCTTTCTTT. This codes for CASSRQGPNTEAFF.

The chain couples TRBV29-1 to TRBJ2-3; 8 bases align to TRBD1. This CDR3 has 13 amino acids. Per germline, CDR1 SQVTM and CDR2 ANQGSEA. DNA for the CDR3: TGCAGTGACGGACAGGGAGCGACAGATACGCAGTATTTT. This encodes CSDGQGATDTQYF.

V is TRBV19 and J is TRBJ2-1; TRBD1 aligns across 8 bases. Per germline, CDR1 LNHDA and CDR2 SQIVND (reference sequence). This CDR3 has 15 amino acids. V trimming: 5 bases; J trimming: 3 bases; junction bases outside the gene matches: 6. The CDR3 spells CASSSQGVIYNEQFF. The CDR3 DNA sequence: TGTGCCAGTAGTTCACAGGGGGTAATCTACAATGAGCAGTTCTTC.

The V and J genes are TRBV7-2 and TRBJ2-5; TRBD2 agrees at 7 bases. Per germline, CDR1 SGHTA and CDR2 FQGNSA. With 1 base clipped from V and 4 bases from J, the junction kept 3 bases outside the gene matches. This CDR3 is built from 14 residues. This CDR3 reads CASSLEGGIETQYF. CDR3 DNA: TGTGCCAGCAGCTTAGAGGGAGGGATAGAGACCCAGTACTTC.

The rearrangement joins TRBV7-8 to TRBJ1-5; D may be TRBD1 (6 bases). The CDR3 extends over 15 amino acids. V was pared by 4 bases and J by 9 bases, with 19 bases between. Germline V lookup: CDR1 SGHVS, CDR2 FQNEAQ. CDR3 nucleotides: TGTGCCAGCAGCTCGGACAGATCCCTAAGTCGGCCCCAGCATTTT. It yields the protein CASSSDRSLSRPQHF.

This chain uses TRBV4-3 with TRBJ2-7, with a weak D call TRBD1 (6 bases). The V gene's germline CDR1 is LGHNA and CDR2 YSLEER. This CDR3 is built from 15 residues. V lost 2 bases to trimming and J lost 4 bases, with 15 bases between them. The CDR3 loop reads CASSQSVQDSYEQYF. CDR3 nucleotides: TGCGCCAGCAGCCAATCCGTCCAGGACAGTTACGAGCAGTACTTC.